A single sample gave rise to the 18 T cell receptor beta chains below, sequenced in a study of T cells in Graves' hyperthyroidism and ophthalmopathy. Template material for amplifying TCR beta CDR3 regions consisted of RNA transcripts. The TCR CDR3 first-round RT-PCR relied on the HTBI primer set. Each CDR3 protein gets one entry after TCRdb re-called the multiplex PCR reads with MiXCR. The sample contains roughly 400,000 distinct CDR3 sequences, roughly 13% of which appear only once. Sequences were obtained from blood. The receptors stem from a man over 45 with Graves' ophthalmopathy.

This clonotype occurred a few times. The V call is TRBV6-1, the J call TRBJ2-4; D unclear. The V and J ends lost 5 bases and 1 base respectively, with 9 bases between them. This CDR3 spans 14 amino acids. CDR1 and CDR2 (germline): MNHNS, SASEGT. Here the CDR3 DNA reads TGTGCCAGCAGTAACTCCGATGCCAAAAACATTCAGTACTTC. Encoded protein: CASSNSDAKNIQYF.

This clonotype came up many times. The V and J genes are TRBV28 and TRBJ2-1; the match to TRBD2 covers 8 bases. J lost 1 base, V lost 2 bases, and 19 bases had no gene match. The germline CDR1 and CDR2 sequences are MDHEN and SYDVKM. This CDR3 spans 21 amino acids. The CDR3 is CASSLAPSGHFFFGSYNEQFF. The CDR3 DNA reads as TGTGCCAGCAGTTTAGCGCCTAGCGGGCATTTTTTCTTCGGGTCCTACAATGAGCAGTTCTTC.

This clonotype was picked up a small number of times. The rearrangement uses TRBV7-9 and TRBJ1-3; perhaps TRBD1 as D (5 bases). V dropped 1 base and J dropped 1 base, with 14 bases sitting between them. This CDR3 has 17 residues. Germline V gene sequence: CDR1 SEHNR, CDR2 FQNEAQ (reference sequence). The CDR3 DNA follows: TGTGCCAGCAGCTTAGTGGGGGGACCGAAATCTGGAAACACCATATATTTT. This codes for CASSLVGGPKSGNTIYF.

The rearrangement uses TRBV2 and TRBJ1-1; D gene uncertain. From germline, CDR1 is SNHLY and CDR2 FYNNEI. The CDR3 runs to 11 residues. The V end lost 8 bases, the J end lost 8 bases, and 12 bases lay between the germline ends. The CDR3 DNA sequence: TGTGCCAGCGTAGGATCCATAGAAGCTTTCTTT. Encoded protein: CASVGSIEAFF.

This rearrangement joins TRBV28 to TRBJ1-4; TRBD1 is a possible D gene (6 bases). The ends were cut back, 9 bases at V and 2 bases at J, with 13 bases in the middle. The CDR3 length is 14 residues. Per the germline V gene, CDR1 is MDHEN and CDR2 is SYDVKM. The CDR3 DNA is TGTGCCAGTTGGGGGGGGGCCACTAATGAAAAACTGTTTTTT. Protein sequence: CASWGGATNEKLFF.

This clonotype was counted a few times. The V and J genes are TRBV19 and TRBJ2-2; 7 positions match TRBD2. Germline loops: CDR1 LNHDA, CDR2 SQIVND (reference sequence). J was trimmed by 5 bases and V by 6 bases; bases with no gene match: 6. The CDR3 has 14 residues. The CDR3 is CASSSGISTGELFF. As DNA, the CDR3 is TGTGCCAGTAGCAGCGGGATTTCAACCGGGGAGCTGTTTTTT.

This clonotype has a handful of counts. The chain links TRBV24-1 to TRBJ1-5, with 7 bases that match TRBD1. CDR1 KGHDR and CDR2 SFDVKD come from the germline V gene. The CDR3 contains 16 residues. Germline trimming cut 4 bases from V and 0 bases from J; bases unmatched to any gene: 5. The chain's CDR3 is CATSESGQNSNQPQHF. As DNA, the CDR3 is TGTGCCACCAGTGAATCGGGACAGAATAGCAATCAGCCCCAGCATTTT.

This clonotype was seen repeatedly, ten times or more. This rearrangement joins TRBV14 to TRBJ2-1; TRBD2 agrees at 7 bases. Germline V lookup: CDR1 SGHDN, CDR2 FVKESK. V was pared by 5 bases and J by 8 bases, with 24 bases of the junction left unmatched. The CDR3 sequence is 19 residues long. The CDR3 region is CASSSRTRGVLLGEYEQFF. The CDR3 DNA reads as TGTGCCAGCAGCAGCCGGACTAGAGGAGTGCTTTTGGGTGAATATGAGCAGTTCTTC.

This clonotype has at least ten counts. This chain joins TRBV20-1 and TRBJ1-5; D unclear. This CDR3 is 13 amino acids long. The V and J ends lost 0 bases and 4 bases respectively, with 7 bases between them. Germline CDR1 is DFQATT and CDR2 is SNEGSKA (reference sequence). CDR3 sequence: CSARDPRNQPQHF. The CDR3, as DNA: TGCAGTGCTAGAGATCCGAGGAATCAGCCCCAGCATTTT.

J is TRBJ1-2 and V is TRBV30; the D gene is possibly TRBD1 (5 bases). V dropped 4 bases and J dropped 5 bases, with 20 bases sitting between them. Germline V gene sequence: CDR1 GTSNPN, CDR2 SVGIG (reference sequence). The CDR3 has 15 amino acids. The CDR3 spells CAWIRFMDIPYGYTF. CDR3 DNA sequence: TGTGCCTGGATAAGGTTTATGGACATCCCTTATGGCTACACCTTC.

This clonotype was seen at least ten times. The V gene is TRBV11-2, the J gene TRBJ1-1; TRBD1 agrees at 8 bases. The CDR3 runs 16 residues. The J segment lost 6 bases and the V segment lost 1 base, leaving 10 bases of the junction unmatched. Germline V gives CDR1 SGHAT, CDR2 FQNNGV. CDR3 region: CASSLARRTGLAEAFF. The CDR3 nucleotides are TGTGCCAGCAGCTTAGCACGTAGGACAGGGTTGGCTGAAGCTTTCTTT.

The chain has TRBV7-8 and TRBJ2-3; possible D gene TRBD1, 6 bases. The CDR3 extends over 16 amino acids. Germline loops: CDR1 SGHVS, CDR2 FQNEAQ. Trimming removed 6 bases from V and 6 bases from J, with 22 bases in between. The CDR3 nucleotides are TGTGCCAGCAGTTCCTTAGGGCAGGGGCGCTACGATACGCAGTATTTT. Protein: CASSSLGQGRYDTQYF.

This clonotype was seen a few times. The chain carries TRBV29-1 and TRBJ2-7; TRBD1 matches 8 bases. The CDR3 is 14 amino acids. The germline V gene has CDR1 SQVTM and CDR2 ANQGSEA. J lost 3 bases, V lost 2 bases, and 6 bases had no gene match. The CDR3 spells CSVESGRGLYEQYF. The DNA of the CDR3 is TGCAGCGTTGAATCGGGCAGGGGGCTCTACGAGCAGTACTTC.

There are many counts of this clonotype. CDR3 sequence reads: CASSEGLTSGVGGTQYF. In DNA form, the CDR3 reads TGTGCCAGCAGTGAAGGGCTGACTAGCGGGGTTGGAGGGACCCAGTACTTC. The gene calls are TRBV2 and TRBJ2-5; 11 bases map to TRBD2. CDR3 length: 17 amino acids. Germline V gene data show CDR1 as SNHLY and CDR2 as FYNNEI. With V trimmed by 1 base and J by 7 bases, 11 bases remained unmatched.

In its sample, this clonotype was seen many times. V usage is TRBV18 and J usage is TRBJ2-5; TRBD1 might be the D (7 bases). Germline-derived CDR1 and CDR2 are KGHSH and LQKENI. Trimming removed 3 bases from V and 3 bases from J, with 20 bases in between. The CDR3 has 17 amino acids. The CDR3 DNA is TGTGCCAGCTCACCGAATGTTGGACGCAGGGGGGAAGAGACCCAGTACTTC. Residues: CASSPNVGRRGEETQYF.

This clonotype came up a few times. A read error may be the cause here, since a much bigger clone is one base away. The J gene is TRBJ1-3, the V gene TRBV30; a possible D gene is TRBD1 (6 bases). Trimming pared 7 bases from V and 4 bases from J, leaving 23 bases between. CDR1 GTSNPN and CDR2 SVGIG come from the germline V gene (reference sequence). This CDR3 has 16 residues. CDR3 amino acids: CASSRDGGRMGNTIYF. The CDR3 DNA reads TGTGCCTCCTCAAGGGACGGGGGGCGAATGGGAAACACCATATATTTT.

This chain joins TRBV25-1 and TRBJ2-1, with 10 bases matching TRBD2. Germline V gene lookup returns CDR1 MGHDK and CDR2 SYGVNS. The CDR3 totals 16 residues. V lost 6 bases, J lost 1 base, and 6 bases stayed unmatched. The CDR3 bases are TGTGCCAGCAGACCTTTAGCGGGAGGTTCCTACAATGAGCAGTTCTTC. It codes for CASRPLAGGSYNEQFF.

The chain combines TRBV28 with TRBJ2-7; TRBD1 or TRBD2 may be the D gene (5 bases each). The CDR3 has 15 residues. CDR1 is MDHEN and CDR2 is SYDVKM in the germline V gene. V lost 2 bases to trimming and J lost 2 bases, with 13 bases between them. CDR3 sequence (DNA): TGTGCCAGCAGTTTACCGGGGCCCCCTACCTACGAGCAGTACTTC. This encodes CASSLPGPPTYEQYF.